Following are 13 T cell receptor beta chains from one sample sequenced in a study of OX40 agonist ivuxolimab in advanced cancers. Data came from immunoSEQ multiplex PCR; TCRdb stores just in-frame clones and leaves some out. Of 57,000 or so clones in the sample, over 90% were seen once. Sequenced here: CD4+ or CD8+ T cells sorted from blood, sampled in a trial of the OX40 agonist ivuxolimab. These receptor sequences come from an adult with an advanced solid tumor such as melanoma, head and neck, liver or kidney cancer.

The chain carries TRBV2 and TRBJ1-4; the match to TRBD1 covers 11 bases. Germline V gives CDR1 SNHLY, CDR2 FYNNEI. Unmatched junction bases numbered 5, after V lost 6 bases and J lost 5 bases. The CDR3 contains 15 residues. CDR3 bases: TGTGCCAGCAGGGGGACAGGGGGAATCAATGAAAAACTGTTTTTT. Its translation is CASRGTGGINEKLFF.

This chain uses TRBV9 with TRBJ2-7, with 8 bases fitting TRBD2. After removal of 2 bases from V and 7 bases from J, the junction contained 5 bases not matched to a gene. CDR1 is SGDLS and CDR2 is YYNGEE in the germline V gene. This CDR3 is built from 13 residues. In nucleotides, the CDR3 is TGTGCCAGCAGCGTCGTTAGCGGGGTGGAGCAGTACTTC. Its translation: CASSVVSGVEQYF.

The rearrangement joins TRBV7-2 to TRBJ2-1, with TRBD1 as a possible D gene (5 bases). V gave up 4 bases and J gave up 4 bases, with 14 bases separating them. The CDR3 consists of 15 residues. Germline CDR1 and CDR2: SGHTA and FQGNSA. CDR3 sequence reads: CASSYATGAYNEQFF. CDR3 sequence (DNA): TGTGCCAGCAGCTATGCAACAGGTGCTTACAATGAGCAGTTCTTC.

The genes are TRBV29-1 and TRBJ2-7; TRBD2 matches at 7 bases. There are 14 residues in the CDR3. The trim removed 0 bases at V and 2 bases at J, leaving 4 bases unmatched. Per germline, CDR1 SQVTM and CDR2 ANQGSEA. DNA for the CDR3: TGCAGCGTTGAAGACAGCGGGGTGCCCTACGAGCAGTACTTC. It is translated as CSVEDSGVPYEQYF.

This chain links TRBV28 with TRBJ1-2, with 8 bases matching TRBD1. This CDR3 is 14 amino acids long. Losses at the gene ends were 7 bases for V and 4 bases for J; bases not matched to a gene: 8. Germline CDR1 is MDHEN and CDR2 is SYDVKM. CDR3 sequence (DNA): TGTGCCAGCACTAGGACAGGGCTTACCTATGGCTACACCTTC. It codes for CASTRTGLTYGYTF.

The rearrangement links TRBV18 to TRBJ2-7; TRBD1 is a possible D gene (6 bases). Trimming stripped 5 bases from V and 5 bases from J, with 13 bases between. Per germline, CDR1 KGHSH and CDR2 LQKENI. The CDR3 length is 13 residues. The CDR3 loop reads CASSLTGIDEQYF. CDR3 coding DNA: TGTGCCAGCTCATTAACAGGGATAGACGAGCAGTACTTC.

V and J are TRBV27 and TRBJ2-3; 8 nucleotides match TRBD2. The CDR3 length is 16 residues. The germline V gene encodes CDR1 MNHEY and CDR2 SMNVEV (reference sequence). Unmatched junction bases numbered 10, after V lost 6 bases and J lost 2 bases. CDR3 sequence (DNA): TGTGCCAGCAGCTTAAGAGGACTAGCAGTCACAGATACGCAGTATTTT. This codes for CASSLRGLAVTDTQYF.

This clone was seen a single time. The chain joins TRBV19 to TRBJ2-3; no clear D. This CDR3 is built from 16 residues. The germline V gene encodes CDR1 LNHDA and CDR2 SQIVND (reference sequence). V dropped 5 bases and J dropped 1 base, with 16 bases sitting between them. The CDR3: CASSEPVMRGTDTQYF. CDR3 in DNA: TGTGCCAGTAGTGAACCCGTGATGAGAGGCACAGATACGCAGTATTTT.

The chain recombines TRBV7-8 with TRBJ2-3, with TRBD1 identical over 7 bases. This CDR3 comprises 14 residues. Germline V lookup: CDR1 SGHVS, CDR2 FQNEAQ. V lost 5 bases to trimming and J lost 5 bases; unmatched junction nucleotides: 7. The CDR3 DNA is TGTGCCAGCAGCGATAACAGGGGTATAGATACGCAGTATTTT. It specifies CASSDNRGIDTQYF. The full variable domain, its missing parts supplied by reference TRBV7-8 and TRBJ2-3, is GAGVSQSPRYKVAKRGQDVALRCDPISGHVSLFWYQQALGQGPEFLTYFQNEAQLDKSGLPSDRFFAERPEGSVSTLKIQRTQQEDSAVYLCASSDNRGIDTQYFGPGTRLTVL.

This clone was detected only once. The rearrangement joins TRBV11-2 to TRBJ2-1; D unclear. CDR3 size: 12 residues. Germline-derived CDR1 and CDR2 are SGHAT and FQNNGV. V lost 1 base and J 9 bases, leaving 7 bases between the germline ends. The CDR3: CASSLALVEQFF. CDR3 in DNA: TGTGCCAGCAGCTTAGCTCTGGTTGAGCAGTTCTTC. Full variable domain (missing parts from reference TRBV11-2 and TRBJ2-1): EAGVAQSPRYKIIEKRQSVAFWCNPISGHATLYWYQQILGQGPKLLIQFQNNGVVDDSQLPKDRFSAERLKGVDSTLKIQPAKLEDSAVYLCASSLALVEQFFGPGTRLTVL.

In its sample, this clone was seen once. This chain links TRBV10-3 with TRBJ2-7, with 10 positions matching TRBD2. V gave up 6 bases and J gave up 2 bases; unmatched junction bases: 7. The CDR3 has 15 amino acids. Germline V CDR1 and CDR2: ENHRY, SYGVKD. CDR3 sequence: CAISPTGTSAYEQYF. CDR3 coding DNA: TGTGCCATCAGCCCTACCGGGACTAGCGCCTACGAGCAGTACTTC.

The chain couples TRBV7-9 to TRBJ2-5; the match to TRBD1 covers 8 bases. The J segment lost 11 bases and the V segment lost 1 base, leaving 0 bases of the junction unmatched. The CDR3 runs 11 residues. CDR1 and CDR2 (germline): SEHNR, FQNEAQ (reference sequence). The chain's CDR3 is CASSLGQGQYF. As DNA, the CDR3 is TGTGCCAGCAGCTTAGGACAGGGGCAGTACTTC. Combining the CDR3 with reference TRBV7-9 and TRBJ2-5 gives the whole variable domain DTGVSQNPRHKITKRGQNVTFRCDPISEHNRLYWYRQTLGQGPEFLTYFQNEAQLEKSRLLSDRFSAERPKGSFSTLEIQRTEQGDSAMYLCASSLGQGQYFGPGTRLLVL.

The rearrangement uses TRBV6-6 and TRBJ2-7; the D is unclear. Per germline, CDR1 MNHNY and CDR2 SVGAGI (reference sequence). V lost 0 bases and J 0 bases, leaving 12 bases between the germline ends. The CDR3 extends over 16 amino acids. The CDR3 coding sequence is TGTGCCAGCAGTTACTCTCCTACCAAGAGCTCCTACGAGCAGTACTTC. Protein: CASSYSPTKSSYEQYF.